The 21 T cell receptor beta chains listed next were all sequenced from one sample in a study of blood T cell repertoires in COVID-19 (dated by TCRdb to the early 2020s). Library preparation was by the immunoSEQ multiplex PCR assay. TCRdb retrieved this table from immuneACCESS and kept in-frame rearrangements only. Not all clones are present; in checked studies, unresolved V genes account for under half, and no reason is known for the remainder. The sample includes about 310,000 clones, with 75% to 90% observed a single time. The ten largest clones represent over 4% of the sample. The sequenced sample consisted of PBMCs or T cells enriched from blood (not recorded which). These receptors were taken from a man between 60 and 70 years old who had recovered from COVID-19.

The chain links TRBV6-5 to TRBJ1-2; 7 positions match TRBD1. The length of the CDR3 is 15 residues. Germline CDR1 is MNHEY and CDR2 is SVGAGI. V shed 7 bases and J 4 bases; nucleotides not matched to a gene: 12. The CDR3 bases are TGTGCCAGCACCTCCCTACAGGGGTATGGCTATGGCTACACCTTC. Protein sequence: CASTSLQGYGYGYTF.

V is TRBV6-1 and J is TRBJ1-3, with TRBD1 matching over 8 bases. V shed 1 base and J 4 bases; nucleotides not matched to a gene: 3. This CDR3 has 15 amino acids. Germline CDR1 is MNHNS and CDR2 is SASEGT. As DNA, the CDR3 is TGTGCCAGCAGTGAAGAGCAGGGGGCAGGAAACACCATATATTTT. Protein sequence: CASSEEQGAGNTIYF.

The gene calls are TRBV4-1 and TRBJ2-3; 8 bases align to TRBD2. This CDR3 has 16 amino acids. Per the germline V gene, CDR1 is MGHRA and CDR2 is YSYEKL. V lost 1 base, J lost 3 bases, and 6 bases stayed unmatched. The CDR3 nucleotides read TGCGCCAGCAGCCAAGGTAGCGGGACCTTTACAGATACGCAGTATTTT. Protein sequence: CASSQGSGTFTDTQYF.

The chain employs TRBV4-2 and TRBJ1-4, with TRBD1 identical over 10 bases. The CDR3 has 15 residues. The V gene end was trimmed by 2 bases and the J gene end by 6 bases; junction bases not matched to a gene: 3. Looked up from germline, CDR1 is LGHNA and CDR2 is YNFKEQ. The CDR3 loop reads CASSQSGTGDEKLFF. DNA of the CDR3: TGTGCCAGCAGCCAAAGTGGGACAGGGGATGAAAAACTGTTTTTT.

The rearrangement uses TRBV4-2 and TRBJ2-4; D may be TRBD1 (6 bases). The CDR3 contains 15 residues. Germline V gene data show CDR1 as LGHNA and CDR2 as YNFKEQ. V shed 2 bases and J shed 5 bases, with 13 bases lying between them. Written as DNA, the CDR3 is TGTGCCAGCAGCCAAAAGAGTAAGGGGGAAAACATTCAGTACTTC. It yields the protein CASSQKSKGENIQYF.

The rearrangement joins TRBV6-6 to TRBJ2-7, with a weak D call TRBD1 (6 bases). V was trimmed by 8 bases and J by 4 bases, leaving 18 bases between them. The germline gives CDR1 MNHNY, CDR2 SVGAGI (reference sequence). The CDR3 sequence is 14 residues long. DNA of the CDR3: TGTGCCAGCGGGGTTCCACAGGGATTTTACGAGCAGTACTTC. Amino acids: CASGVPQGFYEQYF.

The CDR3 DNA reads TGTGCCAGCAGTTTGGGACAGGGGGCTTTCGAGCAGTACTTC. It encodes CASSLGQGAFEQYF. This rearrangement joins TRBV7-3 to TRBJ2-7; TRBD1 aligns across 12 bases. This CDR3 has 14 residues. CDR1 SGHTA and CDR2 FQGTGA come from the germline V gene. V trimming: 6 bases; J trimming: 6 bases; junction bases outside the gene matches: 6.

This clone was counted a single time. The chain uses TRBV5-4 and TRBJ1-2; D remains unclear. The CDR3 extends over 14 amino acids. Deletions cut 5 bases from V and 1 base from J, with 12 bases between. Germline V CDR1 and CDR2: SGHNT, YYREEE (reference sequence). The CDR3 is CASSFGRDNYGYTF. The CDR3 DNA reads TGTGCCAGCAGTTTCGGACGGGATAACTATGGCTACACCTTC.

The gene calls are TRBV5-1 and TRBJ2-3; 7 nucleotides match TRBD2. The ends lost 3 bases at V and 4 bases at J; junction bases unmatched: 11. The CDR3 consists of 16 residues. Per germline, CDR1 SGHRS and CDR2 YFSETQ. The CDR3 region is CASSSWGLRGADTQYF. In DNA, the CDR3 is TGCGCCAGCAGCTCTTGGGGTTTACGGGGGGCAGATACGCAGTATTTT. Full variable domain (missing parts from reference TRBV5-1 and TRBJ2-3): KAGVTQTPRYLIKTRGQQVTLSCSPISGHRSVSWYQQTPGQGLQFLFEYFSETQRNKGNFPGRFSGRQFSNSRSEMNVSTLELGDSALYLCASSSWGLRGADTQYFGPGTRLTVL.

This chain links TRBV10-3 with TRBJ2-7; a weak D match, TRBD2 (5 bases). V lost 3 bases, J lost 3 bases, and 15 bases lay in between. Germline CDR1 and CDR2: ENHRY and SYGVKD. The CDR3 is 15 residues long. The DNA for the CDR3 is TGTGCCATCAGTGACCCGGTCCTCGGGGACTACGAGCAGTACTTC. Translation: CAISDPVLGDYEQYF.

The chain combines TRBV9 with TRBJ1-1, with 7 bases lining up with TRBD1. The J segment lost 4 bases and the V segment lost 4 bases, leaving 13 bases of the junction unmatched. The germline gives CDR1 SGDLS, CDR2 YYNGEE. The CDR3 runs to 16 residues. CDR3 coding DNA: TGTGCCAGCAGCCACAGGGGAGGCCCTGAGGTCACTGAAGCTTTCTTT. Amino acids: CASSHRGGPEVTEAFF. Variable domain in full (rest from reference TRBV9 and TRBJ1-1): DSGVTQTPKHLITATGQRVTLRCSPRSGDLSVYWYQQSLDQGLQFLIQYYNGEERAKGNILERFSAQQFPDLHSELNLSSLELGDSALYFCASSHRGGPEVTEAFFGQGTRLTVV.

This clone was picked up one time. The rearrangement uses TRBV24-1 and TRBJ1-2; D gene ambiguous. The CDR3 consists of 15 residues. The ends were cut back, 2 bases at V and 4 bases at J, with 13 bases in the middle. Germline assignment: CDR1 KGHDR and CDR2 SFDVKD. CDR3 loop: CATSDSRAQGYGYTF. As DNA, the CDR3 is TGTGCCACCAGTGATTCGCGGGCTCAAGGCTATGGCTACACCTTC.

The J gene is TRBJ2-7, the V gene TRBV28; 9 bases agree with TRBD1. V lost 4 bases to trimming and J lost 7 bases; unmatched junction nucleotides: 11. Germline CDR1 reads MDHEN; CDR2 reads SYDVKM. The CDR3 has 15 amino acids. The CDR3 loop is CASSSTADRGGEQYF. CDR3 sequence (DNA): TGTGCCAGCAGTTCCACCGCGGACAGGGGTGGAGAGCAGTACTTC. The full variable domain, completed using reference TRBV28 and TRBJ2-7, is DVKVTQSSRYLVKRTGEKVFLECVQDMDHENMFWYRQDPGLGLRLIYFSYDVKMKEKGDIPEGYSVSREKKERFSLILESASTNQTSMYLCASSSTADRGGEQYFGPGTRLTVT.

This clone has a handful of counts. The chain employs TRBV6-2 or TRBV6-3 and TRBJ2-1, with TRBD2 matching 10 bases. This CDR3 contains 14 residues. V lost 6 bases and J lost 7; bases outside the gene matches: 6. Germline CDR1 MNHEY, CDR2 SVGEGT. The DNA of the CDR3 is TGTGCCAGCAGCCAAACTAGCGGGACGAATGAGCAGTTCTTC. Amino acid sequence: CASSQTSGTNEQFF.

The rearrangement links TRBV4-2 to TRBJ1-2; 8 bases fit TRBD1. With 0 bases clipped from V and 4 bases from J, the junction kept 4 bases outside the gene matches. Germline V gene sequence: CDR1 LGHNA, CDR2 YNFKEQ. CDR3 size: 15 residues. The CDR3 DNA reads TGTGCCAGCAGCCAAGATCCAGGGGGCGGCTATGGCTACACCTTC. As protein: CASSQDPGGGYGYTF.

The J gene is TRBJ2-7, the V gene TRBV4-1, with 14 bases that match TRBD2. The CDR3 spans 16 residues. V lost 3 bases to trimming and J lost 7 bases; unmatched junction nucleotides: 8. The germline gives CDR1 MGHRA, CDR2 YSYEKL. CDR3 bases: TGCGCCAGCAGCCAGGGACTAGCGGGAGTACGAATGGAGCAGTACTTC. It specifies CASSQGLAGVRMEQYF.

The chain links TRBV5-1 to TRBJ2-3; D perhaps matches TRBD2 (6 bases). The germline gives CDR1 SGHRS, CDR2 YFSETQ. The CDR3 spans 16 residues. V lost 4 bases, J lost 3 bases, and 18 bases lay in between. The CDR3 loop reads CASSKPGLATTDTQYF. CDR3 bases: TGCGCCAGCAGCAAACCGGGACTGGCGACGACAGATACGCAGTATTTT.

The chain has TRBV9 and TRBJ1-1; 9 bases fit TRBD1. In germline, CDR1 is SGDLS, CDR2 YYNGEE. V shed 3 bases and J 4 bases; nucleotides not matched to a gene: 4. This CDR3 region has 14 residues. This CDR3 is CASSALDRGTEAFF. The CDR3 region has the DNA TGTGCCAGCAGCGCCCTGGACAGGGGCACTGAAGCTTTCTTT.

The CDR3 region is CASRQGSQPQHF. CDR3 in DNA: TGTGCCAGTAGGCAGGGGAGCCAGCCCCAGCATTTT. V gene TRBV19 combines with J gene TRBJ1-5; D might be TRBD1 (6 bases). CDR1 is LNHDA, CDR2 SQIVND, per germline (reference sequence). This CDR3 region has 12 residues. The ends were cut back, 6 bases at V and 7 bases at J, with 10 bases in the middle.

CDR3 sequence: CASSQLLQASSYNEQFF. The DNA of the CDR3 is TGTGCCAGCAGCCAACTTTTACAAGCTAGCTCCTACAATGAGCAGTTCTTC. The chain links TRBV4-2 to TRBJ2-1; D is uncertain. This CDR3 region has 17 residues. Trimming cost V 2 bases and J 0 bases, with 14 bases left between them. CDR1 LGHNA and CDR2 YNFKEQ come from the germline V gene.

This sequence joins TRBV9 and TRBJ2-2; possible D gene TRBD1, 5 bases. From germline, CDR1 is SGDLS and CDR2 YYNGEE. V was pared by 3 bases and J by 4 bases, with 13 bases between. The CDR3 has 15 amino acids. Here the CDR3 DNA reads TGTGCCAGCAGCGCGACAGACGCCATCACCGGGGAGCTGTTTTTT. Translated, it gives CASSATDAITGELFF.